In its sample, the clone carrying this TCR beta chain was seen a few times. The antigen remains unidentified. The V end lost 0 bases, the J end lost 2 bases, and 10 bases lay between the germline ends. This CDR3 is 14 amino acids long. Germline CDR1 and CDR2: SQVTM and ANQGSEA. The sample comes from a study of OX40 agonist ivuxolimab in advanced cancers. Overall study findings and caveats: At 0.1 to 3.0 mg/kg, CD4+ and CD8+ blood T cells expanded clonally by week 6.

Some clones are missing from TCRdb's copy, which holds only in-frame ones; the method was immunoSEQ multiplex PCR. The sample carries 60,000 to 70,000 clones, 70% to 90% recorded once. The chain carries TRBV29-1 and TRBJ1-1; unclear D gene. The receptor was derived from an adult with an advanced solid tumor such as melanoma, head and neck, liver or kidney cancer. Sample: CD4+ or CD8+ T cells sorted from blood, taken in a trial of the OX40 agonist ivuxolimab. CDR3 loop: CSVEDLTGNTEAFF. The CDR3 DNA reads TGCAGCGTTGAAGATCTCACCGGAAACACTGAAGCTTTCTTT.